This T cell receptor (beta chain) originates from a study of pediatric ulcerative colitis. The method was immunoSEQ multiplex PCR; TCRdb's version includes in-frame clones alone and lacks a portion of them. The sample has 35,000 to 45,000 clones, 75% to 90% seen once. The V and J ends lost 8 bases and 5 bases, in that order; junction bases with no gene match: 11. Germline CDR1 reads SNHLY; CDR2 reads FYNNEI. The CDR3 has 15 amino acids. In its sample, this clone ranks as medium-sized (0.01 to 0.1%). The chain uses TRBV2 and TRBJ2-2, with 7 bases that match TRBD1. The source is a girl between 10 and 17 years old with moderate ulcerative colitis. Sequencing was performed on blood. CDR3 loop: CASGQDEDLTGELFF. DNA of the CDR3: TGTGCCAGCGGACAGGACGAAGACCTAACCGGGGAGCTGTTTTTT.